The source of this T cell receptor (beta chain) is a study of T cell changes during pregnancy in multiple sclerosis. Some clones are missing from TCRdb's copy, which holds only in-frame ones; the method was immunoSEQ multiplex PCR. This table has around 43,000 clones, 89% appearing once. This CDR3 region has 15 residues. CDR1 is MNHEY, CDR2 SMNVEV, per germline (reference sequence). Trimming removed 2 bases from V and 3 bases from J, with 14 bases in between. The sequence came from a female donor with multiple sclerosis, enrolled in a pregnancy study. This chain uses TRBV27 with TRBJ2-7; no firm D call. The material was CD4+ T cells from peripheral blood mononuclear cells, obtained in the first trimester of pregnancy. The CDR3 sequence: CASSLNPPSRYEQYF. The CDR3 nucleotides are TGTGCCAGCAGTTTAAACCCCCCTAGTCGCTACGAGCAGTACTTC.